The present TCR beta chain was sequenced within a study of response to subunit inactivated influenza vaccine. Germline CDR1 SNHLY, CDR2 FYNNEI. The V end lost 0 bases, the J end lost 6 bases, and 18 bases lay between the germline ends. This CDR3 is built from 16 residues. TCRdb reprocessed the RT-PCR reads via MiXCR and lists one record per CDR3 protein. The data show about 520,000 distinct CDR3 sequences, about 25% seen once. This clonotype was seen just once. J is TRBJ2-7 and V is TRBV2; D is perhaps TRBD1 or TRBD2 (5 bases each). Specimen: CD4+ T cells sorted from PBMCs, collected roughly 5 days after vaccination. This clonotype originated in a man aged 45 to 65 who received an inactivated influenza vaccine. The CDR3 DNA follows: TGTGCCAGCAGTGAAGCGCTTGGGGGAGTATTGGGCGAGCAGTACTTC. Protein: CASSEALGGVLGEQYF.